This TCR beta chain was captured by sequencing in a study of blood T cell repertoires in COVID-19. Study-wide context: Samples came from the United States, Italy and Spain, spanning acute and convalescent COVID-19.

Categorization into cohorts depended on clinical history that participants reported. Trimming pared 1 base from V and 0 bases from J, leaving 11 bases between. CDR3 length: 15 residues. CDR1 and CDR2 (germline): SGHRS, YFSETQ. Sequencing was performed with immunoSEQ multiplex PCR; in TCRdb, only in-frame clones are kept and a portion is missing. The sample shows about 140,000 clones, around 86% of them seen only once. The clonotype originates from a man in his 60s who had recovered from COVID-19. Sequenced input: PBMCs or T cells enriched from blood (not recorded which). V and J are TRBV5-1 and TRBJ2-7, with a possible D match to TRBD2 (6 bases). CDR3 nucleotide sequence: TGCGCCAGCAGCTTGTTCCCCGGGAGCTCCTACGAGCAGTACTTC. Translated: CASSLFPGSSYEQYF.